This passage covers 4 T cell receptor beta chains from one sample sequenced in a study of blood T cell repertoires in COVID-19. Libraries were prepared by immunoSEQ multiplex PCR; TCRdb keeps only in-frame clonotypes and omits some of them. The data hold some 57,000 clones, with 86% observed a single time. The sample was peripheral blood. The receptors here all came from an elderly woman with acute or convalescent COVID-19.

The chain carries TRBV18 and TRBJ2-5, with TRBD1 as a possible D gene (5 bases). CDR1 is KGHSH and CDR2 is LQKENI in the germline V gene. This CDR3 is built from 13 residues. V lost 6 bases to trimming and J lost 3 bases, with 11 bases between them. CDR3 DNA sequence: TGTGCCAGCTCCGTTTCACAGGAAGAGACCCAGTACTTC. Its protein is CASSVSQEETQYF. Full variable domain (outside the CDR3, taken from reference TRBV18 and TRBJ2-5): NAGVMQNPRHLVRRRGQEARLRCSPMKGHSHVYWYRQLPEEGLKFMVYLQKENIIDESGMPKERFSAEFPKEGPSILRIQQVVRGDSAAYFCASSVSQEETQYFGPGTRLLVL.

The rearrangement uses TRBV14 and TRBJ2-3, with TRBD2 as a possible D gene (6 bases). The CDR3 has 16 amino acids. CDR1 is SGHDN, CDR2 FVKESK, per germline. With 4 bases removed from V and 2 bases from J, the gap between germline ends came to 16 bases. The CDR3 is CASSPGVRAFTDTQYF. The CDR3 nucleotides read TGTGCCAGCAGCCCGGGAGTGAGGGCTTTCACAGATACGCAGTATTTT.

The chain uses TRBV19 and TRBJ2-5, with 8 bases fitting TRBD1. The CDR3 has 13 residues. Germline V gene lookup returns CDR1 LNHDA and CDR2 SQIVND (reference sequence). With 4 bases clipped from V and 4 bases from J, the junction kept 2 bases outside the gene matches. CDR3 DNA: TGTGCCAGTAGTAACAGGGGGTTAGAGACCCAGTACTTC. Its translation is CASSNRGLETQYF.

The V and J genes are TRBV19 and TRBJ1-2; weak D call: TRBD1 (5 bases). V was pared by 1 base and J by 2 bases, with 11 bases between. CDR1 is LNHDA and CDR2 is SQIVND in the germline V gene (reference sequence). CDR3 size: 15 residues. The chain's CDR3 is CASSIVGGRNYGYTF. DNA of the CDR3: TGTGCCAGTAGTATAGTGGGGGGACGAAACTATGGCTACACCTTC.